The 31 T cell receptor beta chains in this list originate from one sample, sequenced in a study of T cell responses to AZD1222 COVID-19 vaccine. The table came from immunoSEQ multiplex PCR; TCRdb's copy has only in-frame clones and leaves some out. The sample has 110,000 or so clones, around 90% seen once. This material consisted of peripheral blood, taken 28 days after the second dose of the MenACWY control vaccine. These receptors all stem from an adult who received the MenACWY meningococcal vaccine as a control.

The chain joins TRBV11-3 to TRBJ2-2; a weak D match, TRBD1 (6 bases). The germline V and J ends were trimmed by 6 bases and 0 bases, with 8 bases remaining between them. This CDR3 is 14 amino acids long. Germline CDR1 is SGHNT and CDR2 is YENEEA. The DNA of the CDR3 is TGTGCCAGCAGTCCAGGGGCGAACACCGGGGAGCTGTTTTTT. Its protein is CASSPGANTGELFF.

The chain combines TRBV6-2 or TRBV6-3 with TRBJ1-5, with 7 positions matching TRBD1. The CDR3 consists of 16 residues. With 5 bases clipped from V and 0 bases from J, the junction kept 7 bases outside the gene matches. Germline-derived CDR1 and CDR2 are MNHEY and SVGEGT. The CDR3 bases are TGTGCCAGCAGTCCCGGACAGGTGTATAGCAATCAGCCCCAGCATTTT. Its protein product is CASSPGQVYSNQPQHF.

The chain recombines TRBV28 with TRBJ1-5, with D tentatively TRBD1 (5 bases). This CDR3 spans 16 amino acids. V was trimmed by 5 bases and J by 0 bases, leaving 14 bases between them. Germline V gives CDR1 MDHEN, CDR2 SYDVKM. CDR3 coding DNA: TGTGCCAGCAGTGGCCGGGACGGCTATAGCAATCAGCCCCAGCATTTT. This codes for CASSGRDGYSNQPQHF.

The V gene is TRBV7-8, the J gene TRBJ2-3, with D perhaps TRBD2 (6 bases). Germline CDR1 reads SGHVS; CDR2 reads FQNEAQ. Trimming removed 5 bases at V and 0 bases at J, with 24 bases between. CDR3 length equals 19 residues. CDR3 sequence (DNA): TGTGCCAGCAGCCCCAGAGACCTGTGGGGGGAGGCTAGCACAGATACGCAGTATTTT. Amino acids: CASSPRDLWGEASTDTQYF.

The chain uses TRBV7-9 and TRBJ2-7; D tentatively fits TRBD1 or TRBD2 (5 bases each). CDR3 length: 13 residues. Germline CDR1 and CDR2: SEHNR and FQNEAQ (reference sequence). Trimming shortened V by 2 bases and J by 2 bases, and 7 bases separated the two germline ends. CDR3 sequence (DNA): TGTGCCAGCAGCTTACCGGGACCCTACGAGCAGTACTTC. Translating gives CASSLPGPYEQYF.

This clone was picked up one time. The V gene is TRBV7-8, the J gene TRBJ2-2; no definite D call. With 1 base removed from V and 3 bases from J, the gap between germline ends came to 9 bases. From germline, CDR1 is SGHVS and CDR2 FQNEAQ. This CDR3 comprises 15 residues. The CDR3 DNA is TGTGCCAGCAGCTTAGATCGGACCGACACCGGGGAGCTGTTTTTT. Its translation: CASSLDRTDTGELFF.

The table lists this clone with a few counts. The chain carries TRBV11-2 and TRBJ2-2; D is uncertain. The CDR3 runs to 13 residues. Germline CDR1 SGHAT, CDR2 FQNNGV. V was trimmed by 6 bases and J by 1 base, leaving 6 bases between them. The CDR3 DNA sequence: TGTGCCAGCAGTCCTTGGAACACCGGGGAGCTGTTTTTT. Protein sequence: CASSPWNTGELFF.

The count of this clone is one. The chain carries TRBV27 and TRBJ2-3, with TRBD2 as a possible D gene (5 bases). The CDR3 is 15 amino acids. Trimming removed 7 bases at V and 4 bases at J, with 18 bases between. Germline lookup yields CDR1 MNHEY and CDR2 SMNVEV (reference sequence). In nucleotides, the CDR3 is TGTGCCAGCAAAAGGGCGCGAGCCGGGGCAGATACGCAGTATTTT. This translates into CASKRARAGADTQYF.

J is TRBJ1-5 and V is TRBV6-5; no firm D call. The V and J ends lost 5 bases and 5 bases respectively, with 10 bases between them. CDR1 is MNHEY and CDR2 is SVGAGI in the germline V gene. CDR3 length equals 13 residues. The chain's CDR3 is CASSTYTDQPQHF. Here the CDR3 DNA reads TGTGCCAGCAGTACCTACACAGATCAGCCCCAGCATTTT.

The rearrangement uses TRBV6-1 and TRBJ1-1, with D possibly TRBD1 on 6 matching bases. The CDR3 extends over 14 amino acids. Germline values: CDR1 MNHNS, CDR2 SASEGT. Trimming left V 2 bases short and J 4 bases short, with 11 bases between. The CDR3 bases are TGTGCCAGCAGTGAATGGGGGCAAGGCACTGAAGCTTTCTTT. Translating gives CASSEWGQGTEAFF.

This rearrangement joins TRBV28 to TRBJ1-3; 10 positions match TRBD1. After removal of 5 bases from V and 5 bases from J, the junction contained 3 bases not matched to a gene. The germline V gene encodes CDR1 MDHEN and CDR2 SYDVKM. The length of the CDR3 is 14 residues. CDR3 nucleotide sequence: TGTGCCAGCAGTCCGGGACAGGGGAGAAACACCATATATTTT. Translated, it gives CASSPGQGRNTIYF.

The table lists this clone with a count of one. The chain has TRBV11-2 and TRBJ2-7; D unresolved. V dropped 0 bases and J dropped 3 bases, with 9 bases sitting between them. The CDR3 totals 14 residues. Germline V gene data show CDR1 as SGHAT and CDR2 as FQNNGV. The CDR3, as DNA: TGTGCCAGCAGCTTAGAGATAGGGAACTACGAGCAGTACGTC. This encodes CASSLEIGNYEQYV.

This clone was counted between two and nine times. V is TRBV3-1 (or the pseudogene TRBV3-2) and J is TRBJ1-1, with a weak D call TRBD1 (6 bases). This CDR3 spans 14 amino acids. The V gene's germline CDR1 is LGHDT and CDR2 YNNKEL (reference sequence). Trimming took 6 bases from V and 3 from J, leaving 14 bases between them. The CDR3 bases are TGTGCCAGCAGACTACAGGGATACGACACTGAAGCTTTCTTT. As protein: CASRLQGYDTEAFF.

The chain joins TRBV2 to TRBJ2-7; 7 bases map to TRBD1. CDR3 length equals 15 residues. The V gene's germline CDR1 is SNHLY and CDR2 FYNNEI. V gave up 4 bases and J gave up 3 bases; unmatched junction bases: 9. DNA for the CDR3: TGTGCCAGCAGTGGTGTTGGGACAGAAGGCTACGAGCAGTACTTC. This sequence encodes CASSGVGTEGYEQYF.

The CDR3 spells CASSQENSGSYNEQFF. The CDR3 DNA sequence: TGCGCCAGCAGCCAAGAGAATAGCGGATCCTACAATGAGCAGTTCTTC. V usage is TRBV4-1 and J usage is TRBJ2-1, with D maybe TRBD2 (6 bases). The germline gives CDR1 MGHRA, CDR2 YSYEKL. The CDR3 has 16 amino acids. Between the trimmed V and J ends, which lost 0 bases and 1 base, there was a span of 10 bases.

The CDR3 sequence is CASSGGAYTEAFF. The CDR3 DNA reads TGTGCCAGCTCGGGGGGCGCGTACACTGAAGCTTTCTTT. This chain joins TRBV18 and TRBJ1-1, with D perhaps matching TRBD1 (6 bases). This CDR3 region has 13 residues. Germline assignment: CDR1 KGHSH and CDR2 LQKENI. The V gene lost 6 bases and the J gene lost 3 bases, with 11 bases spanning the gap.

This clone showed up just a few times. This chain joins TRBV6-2 or TRBV6-3 and TRBJ2-3; TRBD2 matches at 9 bases. The CDR3 loop spans 15 amino acids. J gave up 4 bases and V 0 bases, and 2 bases lay outside the gene matches. Germline loops: CDR1 MNHEY, CDR2 SVGEGT. The CDR3 DNA sequence: TGTGCCAGCAGTTACTCCGGCGGGGGGGCAGATACGCAGTATTTT. Translation: CASSYSGGGADTQYF.

The chain has TRBV21-1 and TRBJ1-5. TRBV21-1 is marked as a pseudogene. The CDR3 is made up of 18 amino acids. The CDR3 region is CASSGKPRSGFRNQPQHF. In nucleotides, the CDR3 is TGTGCCAGCAGCGGAAAACCCAGGAGCGGCTTTCGCAATCAGCCCCAGCATTTT.

V usage is TRBV30 and J usage is TRBJ1-5; 7 bases fit TRBD1. This CDR3 is built from 15 residues. Germline CDR1 is GTSNPN and CDR2 is SVGIG (reference sequence). With V trimmed by 1 base and J by 3 bases, 6 bases remained unmatched. Here the CDR3 reads CAWSALTGNNQPQHF. In nucleotides, the CDR3 is TGTGCCTGGAGTGCCCTGACAGGGAACAATCAGCCCCAGCATTTT. Complete variable domain (other parts from reference TRBV30 and TRBJ1-5): SQTIHQWPATLVQPVGSPLSLECTVEGTSNPNLYWYRQAAGRGLQLLFYSVGIGQISSEVPQNLSASRPQDRQFILSSKKLLLSDSGFYLCAWSALTGNNQPQHFGDGTRLSIL.

This clone was detected only a few times. The chain recombines TRBV6-1 with TRBJ1-6; a possible D gene is TRBD1 (5 bases). Deletions cut 1 base from V and 0 bases from J, with 10 bases between. This CDR3 has 17 residues. Germline loops: CDR1 MNHNS, CDR2 SASEGT. The CDR3 DNA is TGTGCCAGCAGTGAAGATCCAGGGAGCTCCTATAATTCACCCCTCCACTTT. Its protein is CASSEDPGSSYNSPLHF.

The chain couples TRBV7-9 to TRBJ1-3; D ambiguous. The CDR3 sequence is 14 residues long. Germline CDR1 and CDR2: SEHNR and FQNEAQ (reference sequence). V was pared by 8 bases and J by 0 bases, with 11 bases between. In DNA form, the CDR3 reads TGTGCCAGCCTATCTGGGGACTCTGGAAACACCATATATTTT. Protein sequence: CASLSGDSGNTIYF.

The chain employs TRBV19 and TRBJ2-2, with D perhaps TRBD1 (7 bases). V was cut by 8 bases and J by 2 bases, with 15 bases left in between. The germline CDR1 and CDR2 sequences are LNHDA and SQIVND (reference sequence). The CDR3 has 15 amino acids. The CDR3 loop is CASGRGAPNTGELFF. CDR3 coding DNA: TGTGCCAGTGGCAGGGGGGCCCCAAACACCGGGGAGCTGTTTTTT.

The chain combines TRBV7-9 with TRBJ1-1; no definite D call. Germline-derived CDR1 and CDR2 are SEHNR and FQNEAQ (reference sequence). This CDR3 has 12 residues. V lost 5 bases to trimming and J lost 4 bases, with 8 bases between them. The CDR3 DNA follows: TGTGCCAGCAGCCCGCTGGGCACTGAAGCTTTCTTT. This sequence encodes CASSPLGTEAFF.

The rearrangement uses TRBV2 and TRBJ2-7, with 9 bases matching TRBD1. The CDR3 extends over 15 amino acids. V trimming: 6 bases; J trimming: 6 bases; junction bases outside the gene matches: 12. CDR1 is SNHLY, CDR2 FYNNEI, per germline. This CDR3 reads CASRASGTGFLEQYF. CDR3 DNA sequence: TGTGCCAGCAGAGCCTCCGGGACAGGGTTCCTCGAGCAGTACTTC. Together with reference TRBV2 and TRBJ2-7, the CDR3 gives the full variable domain: EPEVTQTPSHQVTQMGQEVILRCVPISNHLYFYWYRQILGQKVEFLVSFYNNEISEKSEIFDDQFSVERPDGSNFTLKIRSTKLEDSAMYFCASRASGTGFLEQYFGPGTRLTVT.

V and J are TRBV6-5 and TRBJ2-7, with 8 nucleotides matching TRBD1. Trimming at V came to 0 bases and at J to 2 bases, leaving 3 bases not matched to a gene. The CDR3 is 15 residues long. Germline V gives CDR1 MNHEY, CDR2 SVGAGI. DNA for the CDR3: TGTGCCAGCAGTTACTCTGCAGGGGGCCCCTACGAGCAGTACTTC. Amino acids: CASSYSAGGPYEQYF.

The gene calls are TRBV4-1 and TRBJ2-3; no clear D. The CDR3 covers 16 residues. Germline V gives CDR1 MGHRA, CDR2 YSYEKL. Trimming left V 1 base short and J 0 bases short, with 11 bases between. The CDR3 nucleotides read TGCGCCAGCAGCCAAGGGTGGGGTACTAGCACAGATACGCAGTATTTT. Its protein is CASSQGWGTSTDTQYF.

The table lists this clone with a count of one. The chain couples TRBV10-2 to TRBJ1-6; D not certain. The germline V and J ends were trimmed by 5 bases and 9 bases, with 14 bases remaining between them. Per the germline V gene, CDR1 is WSHSY and CDR2 is SAAADI. The CDR3 is 14 amino acids. CDR3 sequence (DNA): TGCGCCAGCAGTCCGGGAGCTGTGTTTTCACCCCTCCACTTT. Translation: CASSPGAVFSPLHF.

For this clone: This CDR3 is also generated by other DNA sequences in the sample. V usage is TRBV19 and J usage is TRBJ1-2, with 9 positions matching TRBD1. The CDR3 extends over 14 amino acids. Germline V CDR1 and CDR2: LNHDA, SQIVND (reference sequence). V was pared by 6 bases and J by 4 bases, with 6 bases of the junction left unmatched. CDR3 DNA: TGTGCCAGTAGCCCAAAGGGACAGGGCTATGGCTACACCTTC. This gives the protein CASSPKGQGYGYTF.

The chain combines TRBV9 with TRBJ1-5; D uncertain. The length of the CDR3 is 13 residues. V gave up 4 bases and J gave up 4 bases, with 9 bases separating them. Germline V gives CDR1 SGDLS, CDR2 YYNGEE. The DNA of the CDR3 is TGTGCCAGCAGCCCAAGCCCAAATCAGCCCCAGCATTTT. Translation gives CASSPSPNQPQHF.

The chain combines TRBV10-3 with TRBJ1-1; 7 bases are shared with TRBD1. J lost 1 base, V lost 10 bases, and 6 bases had no gene match. This CDR3 is 13 amino acids long. The germline V gene encodes CDR1 ENHRY and CDR2 SYGVKD. The CDR3: CATDQGGNTEAFF. In nucleotides, the CDR3 is TGTGCCACCGATCAGGGGGGGAACACTGAAGCTTTCTTT.

The chain couples TRBV6-5 to TRBJ2-3, with a weak D call TRBD2 (5 bases). V was shortened by 8 bases and J by 4 bases, with 19 bases between the two germline ends. This CDR3 comprises 15 residues. Germline V lookup: CDR1 MNHEY, CDR2 SVGAGI. CDR3 coding DNA: TGTGCCAGCTTTGGTAGCGATTTTAGTCCAGATACGCAGTATTTT. This gives the protein CASFGSDFSPDTQYF.